Presented here are 14 T cell receptor beta chains from one specimen sequenced in a study of spatial heterogeneity in lung cancer. TCRdb reprocessed the 5' RACE reads with MiXCR, giving one entry per CDR3 protein. The table includes tens of thousands of distinct CDR3 sequences, roughly an eighth detected once. Specified time point: sample taken at primary tumor resection. TCRs were sequenced from unsorted whole RNA of tumor, nontumor lung or PBMC. The sequenced sample was PBMCs, obtained at surgery. The receptors were sampled from a male donor with early-stage non-small cell lung cancer.

The V gene is TRBV3-1, the J gene TRBJ1-1, with D unclear. V was clipped by 11 bases and J by 1 base, with 11 bases between them. In germline, CDR1 is LGHDT, CDR2 YNNKEL (reference sequence). The CDR3 is made up of 12 amino acids. The DNA of the CDR3 is TGTGCCGCCAGCCGGGGGAACACTGAAGCTTTCTTT. Encoded protein: CAASRGNTEAFF.

The V and J genes are TRBV10-3 and TRBJ1-1; perhaps TRBD1 as D (5 bases). The length of the CDR3 is 12 residues. V lost 6 bases, J lost 2 bases, and 7 bases lay in between. Germline V lookup: CDR1 ENHRY, CDR2 SYGVKD. CDR3 amino acids: CAIRDTNTEAFF. The CDR3 nucleotides read TGTGCCATCAGGGACACCAACACTGAAGCTTTCTTT.

The chain recombines TRBV5-1 with TRBJ2-3, with a possible D match to TRBD2 (5 bases). Trimming pared 4 bases from V and 0 bases from J, leaving 15 bases between. Germline CDR1 reads SGHRS; CDR2 reads YFSETQ. The CDR3 covers 16 residues. The CDR3 DNA reads TGCGCCAGCAGCCAAACTAGGGATTCTAGCACAGATACGCAGTATTTT. This translates into CASSQTRDSSTDTQYF. The variable domain in full, completed from reference TRBV5-1 and TRBJ2-3, reads KAGVTQTPRYLIKTRGQQVTLSCSPISGHRSVSWYQQTPGQGLQFLFEYFSETQRNKGNFPGRFSGRQFSNSRSEMNVSTLELGDSALYLCASSQTRDSSTDTQYFGPGTRLTVL.

The rearrangement uses TRBV10-3 and TRBJ1-6; TRBD1 matches 9 bases. Germline lookup yields CDR1 ENHRY and CDR2 SYGVKD. The V segment lost 8 bases and the J segment 7 bases; nucleotides outside the gene matches: 6. The CDR3 runs to 14 residues. The CDR3 region has the DNA TGTGCCATCGGACCGGGACAGGGCAATTCACCCCTCCACTTT. Translated, it gives CAIGPGQGNSPLHF.

Note on this clonotype: At one boundary the junction diverges from the germline segment, which might be a read error. V gene TRBV4-2 combines with J gene TRBJ2-5; the D gene is possibly TRBD2 (6 bases). Germline lookup yields CDR1 LGHNA and CDR2 YNFKEQ. The CDR3 extends over 14 amino acids. CDR3 DNA: TGTGCCAGCGGCCAAGGTTCGGGGGATCAGACCCAGTACTTC. This encodes CASGQGSGDQTQYF.

This chain uses TRBV14 with TRBJ1-1; D is perhaps TRBD1 (6 bases). V lost 0 bases, J lost 6 bases, and 11 bases lay in between. Germline V gene data show CDR1 as SGHDN and CDR2 as FVKESK. The CDR3 is 14 residues long. CDR3 loop: CASSQDYDRPEAFF. The CDR3 DNA reads as TGTGCCAGCAGCCAAGACTATGACAGGCCTGAAGCTTTCTTT.

The rearrangement links TRBV4-3 to TRBJ2-7, with 7 bases aligning to TRBD1. The J segment lost 1 base and the V segment lost 0 bases, leaving 12 bases of the junction unmatched. The CDR3 is 18 amino acids. CDR1 is LGHNA and CDR2 is YSLEER in the germline V gene. CDR3 coding DNA: TGCGCCAGCAGCCAAGATACCGTAACAGGGGAAATGTCCTACGAGCAGTACTTC. It encodes CASSQDTVTGEMSYEQYF.

On this clonotype: A much larger clone lies one base from this, so it may be a read error. This chain uses TRBV5-4 with TRBJ2-2; D gene unclear. This CDR3 has 15 amino acids. Germline CDR1 is SGHNT and CDR2 is YYREEE (reference sequence). CDR3 protein: CDSSLASFEAGELFF. The DNA for the CDR3 is TGTGACAGCAGCTTGGCGAGTTTCGAGGCCGGGGAGCTGTTTTTT.

This clonotype was recorded at least ten times. This chain connects TRBV9 to TRBJ2-5; no reliable D call. Germline V gene sequence: CDR1 SGDLS, CDR2 YYNGEE. Trimming stripped 0 bases from V and 3 bases from J, with 6 bases between. The CDR3 sequence is 13 residues long. The CDR3 DNA reads TGTGCCAGCAGCGTAGCTACAGAAGAGACCCAGTACTTC. Its translation: CASSVATEETQYF.

This clonotype has just a few counts. The rearrangement links TRBV6-2 or TRBV6-3 to TRBJ2-2, with 7 bases that match TRBD2. J gave up 3 bases and V 4 bases, and 5 bases lay outside the gene matches. Germline V gene sequence: CDR1 MNHEY, CDR2 SVGEGT. The CDR3 covers 15 residues. CDR3 nucleotide sequence: TGTGCCAGCAGTTTGAGACTAGCAGACACCGGGGAGCTGTTTTTT. It yields the protein CASSLRLADTGELFF.

This chain connects TRBV6-1 to TRBJ1-4; a weak D match, TRBD1 (6 bases). Trimming stripped 6 bases from V and 7 bases from J, with 12 bases between. The CDR3 is 13 residues long. The germline gives CDR1 MNHNS, CDR2 SASEGT. The CDR3 protein is CASRGRGSEKLFF. Written as DNA, the CDR3 is TGTGCCAGCAGGGGAAGGGGGAGTGAAAAACTGTTTTTT.

This clonotype has at least ten counts. The chain employs TRBV4-1 and TRBJ2-4, with no clear D. This CDR3 comprises 16 residues. Trimming took 1 base from V and 3 from J, leaving 13 bases between them. Germline V lookup: CDR1 MGHRA, CDR2 YSYEKL. The CDR3 here is CASSQGPSEDKNIQYF. The DNA of the CDR3 is TGCGCCAGCAGCCAAGGGCCCAGCGAGGACAAAAACATTCAGTACTTC.

This clonotype was seen many times. The chain employs TRBV12-3 or TRBV12-4 and TRBJ2-7, with D perhaps matching TRBD1 (5 bases). The ends were cut back, 6 bases at V and 2 bases at J, with 17 bases in the middle. The CDR3 covers 15 residues. The chain's CDR3 is CASSLGVPGAYEQYF. As DNA, the CDR3 is TGTGCCAGCAGCCTAGGGGTACCTGGCGCCTACGAGCAGTACTTC.

In its sample, this clonotype was seen a few times. The chain uses TRBV9 and TRBJ2-5, with 9 positions matching TRBD2. The CDR3 has 15 residues. Looked up from germline, CDR1 is SGDLS and CDR2 is YYNGEE. Trimming took 0 bases from V and 5 from J; bases not matched to a gene: 5. Here the CDR3 DNA reads TGTGCCAGCAGCGTAGGGACTAGCGAGATGGAGACCCAGTACTTC. Protein sequence: CASSVGTSEMETQYF.